The present T cell receptor (beta chain) was sequenced within a study of blood T cell repertoires in COVID-19 (dated by TCRdb to between 2020 and 2021). Study-wide context: Collaborator samples came from the United States, Italy and Spain and covered acute and convalescent phases of COVID-19. Samples were obtained from the ongoing ImmuneRACE study (first 160 participants) and from about 1,300 subjects provided by 6 global collaborators. The dataset comprised deeply sampled blood TCRbeta repertoires from subjects exposed to, actively infected with, or recovered from COVID-19. Sample metadata almost always included a de-identified subject ID, COVID-19 status, age in years and sex. Where HLA class I and class II types were available, the types were taken from metadata supplied by the sample provider, not from assay-based typing. The repertoires were made available in a free public database intended to serve as a resource for research on the immune response to SARS-CoV-2. The prospective study material was composed of cDNA or gDNA derived from T cells, B-cell-depleted T cells, or PBMCs.

General study outcomes and caveats: The amount of clinical and demographic metadata varied by source and participant and was provided uncurated.

The CDR3 runs 16 amino acids, cysteine and phenylalanine included. Only the CDR3 portion is preserved as DNA: 48 bases, with reading frame beginning at the first base. CDR1 and CDR2 are drawn from the germline V gene: MDHEN, SYDVKM. V trim: 2 bases; J trim: 8 bases; unmatched bases: 7. The immunoSEQ Assay, a bias-controlled multiplex PCR, was used to amplify TCRbeta CDR3 regions from genomic DNA. The source study handled its data this way. The number of nucleated cells in each sample was estimated by amplification of reference gene primers within the assay. Sequence reads were collapsed and filtered to measure the absolute abundance of every unique TCRbeta CDR3 rearrangement. Productive Simpson clonality was computed per sample as the square root of Simpson's diversity index over productive rearrangements. In its TCRdb copy, this immuneACCESS table keeps in-frame sequences only and misses some clones. Where compared with another copy, unresolved V genes explain less than half of these, and the others have no known cause. V and J calls and clone size follow that table, whereas D and trimming were derived from the DNA. The sample table contains under 65,000 clones; only one count was recorded for 87% of them. Of the sample, about 6.5% falls within the top ten clones.

One collaborating source in Seattle enrolled patients during active infection and followed them longitudinally through the course of disease. Collaborating institutions collected whole blood in K2EDTA tubes following their own protocols. For TCRbeta analysis, collaborators shipped samples in one of three forms: frozen whole blood, isolated PBMCs, or DNA extracted from either of those sample types. Note on this clone: The clone's antigen remains unknown. Per-nucleotide qualities are absent, and no much larger clonotype sits a single base away.

What was sequenced was peripheral blood. This sequence uses TRBV28 and TRBJ1-6, and 9 bases in between align with TRBD1. The TCR was taken from a woman aged 60-75 years with COVID-19, enrolled during active disease. The nucleotide sequence is given as TGTGCCAGCAGTTTAACCGGGACAGGGTCGGATTCACCCCTCCACTTT. It translates as CASSLTGTGSDSPLHF. The CDR3, completed at both ends by the reference TRBV28 and TRBJ1-6 genes, gives the full variable domain DVKVTQSSRYLVKRTGEKVFLECVQDMDHENMFWYRQDPGLGLRLIYFSYDVKMKEKGDIPEGYSVSREKKERFSLILESASTNQTSMYLCASSLTGTGSDSPLHFGNGTRLTVT.